The TCR beta chain under discussion was sequenced for a study of OX40 agonist ivuxolimab in advanced cancers. Study summary: Ivuxolimab, which is an agonistic anti-OX40 (CD134) antibody, was administered to the patients. Whole-study findings and limits: The antigens recognized by the expanded peripheral T cells, that is their antigen specificity, were not determined.

This clone was counted between two and nine times. As yet, its antigen is unknown. The study sampled blood at baseline, cycle 4 day 1, and cycle 7 day 1. This CDR3 contains 13 residues. CDR1 and CDR2 from the germline V gene are LGHNA and YSLEER. The V end lost 3 bases, the J end lost 5 bases, and 7 bases lay between the germline ends. The method was immunoSEQ multiplex PCR; TCRdb's version includes in-frame clones alone and lacks a portion of them. Of under 80,000 clones in the sample, about 89% were seen once. The TCR comes from an adult with an advanced solid tumor such as melanoma, head and neck, liver or kidney cancer. The rearrangement links TRBV4-3 to TRBJ1-4; TRBD1 might be the D (5 bases). Here the sequenced sample was CD4+ or CD8+ T cells sorted from blood, taken in a trial of the OX40 agonist ivuxolimab. The CDR3 here is CASSQGRNEKLFF. The CDR3 nucleotides read TGCGCCAGCAGCCAGGGGCGAAATGAAAAACTGTTTTTT.